This T cell receptor (beta chain) was found in a study of blood T cell repertoires in COVID-19. Across the whole study: Nucleic acid was either cDNA or gDNA, and it came from T cells, B-cell-depleted T cells, or PBMCs.

Seattle patient enrollment occurred during active infection, with longitudinal follow-up thereafter. The CDR3 consists of 16 residues. Germline assignment: CDR1 LGHNA and CDR2 YNFKEQ. V lost 0 bases, J lost 13 bases, and 19 bases lay in between. Methods used by the authors: Quantification of nucleated cells was approximated via reference gene primer amplification. The repertoire was sequenced with immunoSEQ multiplex PCR; TCRdb's copy has only in-frame clones and lacks some. V and J calls and clone size are those listed in that table; D and trimming were worked out from the DNA. The top ten clones hold 5% of a sample with some 150,000 clones, roughly 77% of them seen once.

V is TRBV4-2 and J is TRBJ1-6; D is unclear. The sample taken for sequencing was peripheral blood. The sequence was collected from a woman in her 70s with COVID-19, enrolled during active disease. In DNA form, the CDR3 reads TGTGCCAGCAGCCAAGATTCAGCCAATGCGGGTTTTCCCCTCCACTTT. This encodes CASSQDSANAGFPLHF.